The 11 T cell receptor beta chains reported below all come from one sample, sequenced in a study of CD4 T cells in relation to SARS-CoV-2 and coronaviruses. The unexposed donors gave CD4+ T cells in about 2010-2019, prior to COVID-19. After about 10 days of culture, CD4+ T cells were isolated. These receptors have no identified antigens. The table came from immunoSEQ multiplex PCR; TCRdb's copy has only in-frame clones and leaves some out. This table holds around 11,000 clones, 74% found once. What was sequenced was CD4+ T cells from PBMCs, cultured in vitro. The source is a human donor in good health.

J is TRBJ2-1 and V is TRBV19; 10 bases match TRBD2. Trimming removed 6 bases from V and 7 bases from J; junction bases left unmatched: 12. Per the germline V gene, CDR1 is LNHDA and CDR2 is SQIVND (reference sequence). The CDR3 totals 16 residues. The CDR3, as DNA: TGTGCCAGTAGCCCCAGCCTAGCGGGGGCCGGGAATGAGCAGTTCTTC. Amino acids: CASSPSLAGAGNEQFF.

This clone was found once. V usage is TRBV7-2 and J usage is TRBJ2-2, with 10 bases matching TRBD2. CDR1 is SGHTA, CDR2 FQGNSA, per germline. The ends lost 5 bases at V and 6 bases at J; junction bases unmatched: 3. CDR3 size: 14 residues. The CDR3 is CASSLTSGSGELFF. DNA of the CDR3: TGTGCCAGCAGCCTGACTAGCGGGTCCGGGGAGCTGTTTTTT.

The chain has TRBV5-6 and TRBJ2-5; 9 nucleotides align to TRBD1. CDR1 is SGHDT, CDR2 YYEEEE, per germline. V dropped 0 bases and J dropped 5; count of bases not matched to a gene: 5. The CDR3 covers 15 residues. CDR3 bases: TGTGCCAGCAGCTTGGTAGGGACAGGGTTCGAGACCCAGTACTTC. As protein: CASSLVGTGFETQYF.

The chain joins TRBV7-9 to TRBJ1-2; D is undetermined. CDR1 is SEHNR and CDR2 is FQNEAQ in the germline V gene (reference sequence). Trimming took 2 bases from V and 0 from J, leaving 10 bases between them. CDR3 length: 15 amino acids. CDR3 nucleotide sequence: TGTGCCAGCAGCTTACCGGGCTACACTAACTATGGCTACACCTTC. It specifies CASSLPGYTNYGYTF.

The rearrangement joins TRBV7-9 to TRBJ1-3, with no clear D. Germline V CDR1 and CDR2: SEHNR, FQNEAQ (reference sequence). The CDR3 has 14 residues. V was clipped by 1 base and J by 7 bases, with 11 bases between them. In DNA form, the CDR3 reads TGTGCCAGCAGCTTAGTATGGGAATCCAACACCATATATTTT. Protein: CASSLVWESNTIYF.

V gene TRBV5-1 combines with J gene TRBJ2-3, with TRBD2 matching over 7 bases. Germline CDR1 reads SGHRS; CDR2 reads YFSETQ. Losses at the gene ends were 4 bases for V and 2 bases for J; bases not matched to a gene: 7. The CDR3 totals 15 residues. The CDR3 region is CASSVEGRVTDTQYF. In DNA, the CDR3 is TGCGCCAGCAGCGTCGAGGGGAGGGTCACAGATACGCAGTATTTT. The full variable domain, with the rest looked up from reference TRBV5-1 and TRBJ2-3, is KAGVTQTPRYLIKTRGQQVTLSCSPISGHRSVSWYQQTPGQGLQFLFEYFSETQRNKGNFPGRFSGRQFSNSRSEMNVSTLELGDSALYLCASSVEGRVTDTQYFGPGTRLTVL.

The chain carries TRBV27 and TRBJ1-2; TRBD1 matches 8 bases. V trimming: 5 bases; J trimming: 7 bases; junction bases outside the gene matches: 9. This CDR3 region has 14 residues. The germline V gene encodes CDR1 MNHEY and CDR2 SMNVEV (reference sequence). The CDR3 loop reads CASSNRPGGRGYTF. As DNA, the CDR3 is TGTGCCAGCAGTAACAGACCAGGGGGCCGTGGCTACACCTTC.

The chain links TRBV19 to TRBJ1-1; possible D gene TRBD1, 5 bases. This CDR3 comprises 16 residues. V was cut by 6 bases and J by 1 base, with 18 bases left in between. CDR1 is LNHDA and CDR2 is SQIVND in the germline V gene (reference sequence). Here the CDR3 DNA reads TGTGCCAGTAGCCTGGGACGGTTCCTTCGGAACACTGAAGCTTTCTTT. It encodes CASSLGRFLRNTEAFF.

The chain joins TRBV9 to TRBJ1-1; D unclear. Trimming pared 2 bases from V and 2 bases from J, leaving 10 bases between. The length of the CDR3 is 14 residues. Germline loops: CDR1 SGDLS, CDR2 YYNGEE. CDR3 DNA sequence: TGTGCCAGCAGCGTTGCCCCGTCCAACACTGAAGCTTTCTTT. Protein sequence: CASSVAPSNTEAFF.

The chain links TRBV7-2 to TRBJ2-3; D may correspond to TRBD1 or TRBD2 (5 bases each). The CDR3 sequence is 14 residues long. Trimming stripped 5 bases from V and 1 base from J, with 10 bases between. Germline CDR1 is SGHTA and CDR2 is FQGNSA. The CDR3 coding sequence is TGTGCCAGCAGCCGGGGCCCCGGCACAGATACGCAGTATTTT. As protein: CASSRGPGTDTQYF.

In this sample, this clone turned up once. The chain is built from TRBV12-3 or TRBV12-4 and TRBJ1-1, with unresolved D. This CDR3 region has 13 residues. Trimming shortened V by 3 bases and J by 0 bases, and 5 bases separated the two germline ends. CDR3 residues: CASSFGMNTEAFF. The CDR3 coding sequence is TGTGCCAGCAGTTTTGGGATGAACACTGAAGCTTTCTTT.